This entry features one TCR beta chain sequence. The sample originates from a study of T-cell reconstitution after alpha-beta-depleted transplantation in children. Unique molecular identifiers were incorporated when the TCRbeta library was constructed. TCRdb independently ran MiXCR on the PCR reads; one entry per CDR3 protein. The sample includes some 600,000 distinct CDR3 sequences, around 16% of them seen just once. Per germline, CDR1 DFQATT and CDR2 SNEGSKA (reference sequence). This CDR3 spans 21 amino acids. Between the trimmed V and J ends, which lost 3 bases and 0 bases, there was a span of 30 bases.

The source of this sequence is a human donor who donated a stem cell graft to a child with acute myeloid leukemia. The chain joins TRBV20-1 to TRBJ2-1; D is uncertain. Sequencing was performed on PBMCs from the stem cell graft donor, taken from the stem cell graft. The DNA for the CDR3 is TGCAGTGCTAGTATCAGACCGGACCGCGGATCTACCCGAAGCTCCTACAATGAGCAGTTCTTC. Protein: CSASIRPDRGSTRSSYNEQFF.